This T cell receptor (beta chain) comes out of a study of shared clonotypes between healthy human individuals. Germline CDR1 and CDR2: MNHNS and SASEGT. The junction had 13 bases not matched to a gene; V was cut back by 3 bases and J by 4 bases. The CDR3 is made up of 17 amino acids. Profiling relied on immunoSEQ multiplex PCR, and the TCRdb table lists in-frame clones only, not all of them. In the table there are about 1.9 million clones, roughly 95% of which are singletons. CD8 cells regarded as naive lacked CD45RO, were positively chosen for CCR7, and omitted terminally differentiated effector memory CD45RA+ cells.

The source material was naive CD8+ T cells from PBMCs. This TCR was sampled from a man aged 18 to 30 in good health. Some clones in this sample may be carry-over from other donors' samples. The chain is built from TRBV6-1 and TRBJ1-2, with 8 bases identical to TRBD1. CDR3 DNA sequence: TGTGCCAGCAGTGAGGGGGCAGGGGGCTTCCACCTCTATGGCTACACCTTC. This codes for CASSEGAGGFHLYGYTF.